Following are 21 T cell receptor beta chains from one sample sequenced in a study of cytomegalovirus exposure and HLA in healthy donors. PCR involved 60 Vbeta and 13 Jbeta primers. Clones were read by immunoSEQ multiplex PCR, and TCRdb kept only the in-frame ones, dropping some. This table has around 160,000 clones, 75% to 80% appearing once. Material: PBMCs. Source of these receptors: a man between 35 and 55 years old in good health and CMV-seropositive.

This rearrangement joins TRBV28 to TRBJ2-1, with 7 bases fitting TRBD2. The CDR3 spans 15 residues. Germline assignment: CDR1 MDHEN and CDR2 SYDVKM. V trimming: 1 base; J trimming: 8 bases; junction bases outside the gene matches: 8. The CDR3 region is CASSLSSGVMYEQFF. CDR3 DNA: TGTGCCAGCAGTTTATCGAGCGGGGTGATGTATGAGCAGTTCTTC.

The table lists this clone with a count of one. The chain joins TRBV6-1 to TRBJ1-5; D is ambiguous. With 6 bases removed from V and 3 bases from J, the gap between germline ends came to 3 bases. Germline CDR1 is MNHNS and CDR2 is SASEGT. CDR3 size: 11 residues. CDR3 protein: CASRHNQPQHF. CDR3 DNA sequence: TGTGCCAGCAGACACAATCAGCCCCAGCATTTT.

This clone was seen more than once but under ten times. The junction departs from the called germline gene at one end, perhaps through a read error. This rearrangement joins TRBV9 to TRBJ2-1, with D possibly matching TRBD1 (5 bases). CDR1 SGDLS and CDR2 YYNGEE come from the germline V gene. The CDR3 length is 16 residues. The CDR3 nucleotides are TGTGCCAGCAGCGTTAGGGGAAGTGACTCCAACAATGAGCAGTTCTTC. Residues: CASSVRGSDSNNEQFF.

V is TRBV10-3 and J is TRBJ2-6; 9 nucleotides agree with TRBD2. The junction had 18 bases not matched to a gene; V was cut back by 6 bases and J by 3 bases. CDR3 size: 20 residues. Per germline, CDR1 ENHRY and CDR2 SYGVKD. The CDR3 loop reads CAIRAGAGLAGSLGANVLTF. CDR3 in DNA: TGTGCCATCAGGGCGGGGGCCGGGCTAGCGGGATCTCTTGGGGCCAACGTCCTGACTTTC.

The chain is built from TRBV5-1 and TRBJ2-7; perhaps TRBD2 as D (5 bases). V dropped 0 bases and J dropped 2 bases, with 15 bases sitting between them. CDR3 size: 16 residues. Germline V CDR1 and CDR2: SGHRS, YFSETQ. CDR3 in amino acids: CASSLDLEGTTYEQYF. In DNA, the CDR3 is TGCGCCAGCAGCTTGGACCTAGAGGGTACCACCTACGAGCAGTACTTC.

The chain employs TRBV5-1 and TRBJ2-7; 7 nucleotides align to TRBD2. The CDR3 runs to 15 residues. Trimming removed 4 bases from V and 2 bases from J; junction bases left unmatched: 9. From germline, CDR1 is SGHRS and CDR2 YFSETQ. The CDR3 DNA follows: TGCGCCAGCAGCCTCTGGGCTAGCGGTACCTACGAGCAGTACTTC. Translation gives CASSLWASGTYEQYF.

The chain is built from TRBV7-3 and TRBJ2-3; D is possibly TRBD2 (5 bases). This CDR3 has 16 residues. Trimming removed 3 bases from V and 4 bases from J, with 17 bases in between. The germline V gene has CDR1 SGHTA and CDR2 FQGTGA. CDR3 in DNA: TGTGCCAGCAGCTTTGACCCAGCCGGAGGCCCAGATACGCAGTATTTT. As protein: CASSFDPAGGPDTQYF.

The chain combines TRBV27 with TRBJ1-5; D ambiguous. CDR3 size: 12 residues. V gave up 4 bases and J gave up 5 bases, with 6 bases separating them. Germline values: CDR1 MNHEY, CDR2 SMNVEV (reference sequence). The CDR3 loop reads CASSSPDQPQHF. The CDR3 bases are TGTGCCAGCAGTTCCCCCGATCAGCCCCAGCATTTT.

The chain employs TRBV7-9 and TRBJ2-1; D is uncertain. Trimming removed 5 bases from V and 4 bases from J, with 15 bases in between. Germline V gene data show CDR1 as SEHNR and CDR2 as FQNEAQ (reference sequence). CDR3 length equals 15 residues. The CDR3 nucleotides read TGTGCCAGCAGCCCCCGACTGGCCTTATACAATGAGCAGTTCTTC. Translating it yields CASSPRLALYNEQFF.

J is TRBJ2-1 and V is TRBV9, with D uncertain. Germline V gene sequence: CDR1 SGDLS, CDR2 YYNGEE. The CDR3 is 12 residues long. V gave up 4 bases and J gave up 4 bases, with 6 bases separating them. The CDR3 DNA is TGTGCCAGCAGCACTCGGTACAATGAGCAGTTCTTC. It specifies CASSTRYNEQFF.

This clone was seen a handful of times. The chain has TRBV13 and TRBJ1-2; 10 bases are shared with TRBD1. The V segment lost 3 bases and the J segment 7 bases; nucleotides outside the gene matches: 11. The CDR3 consists of 16 residues. From germline, CDR1 is PRHDT and CDR2 FYEKMQ (reference sequence). The CDR3 region has the DNA TGTGCCAGCAGCTTCCCGACCCGACAGGGGGCGGGTGGCTACACCTTC. It translates to CASSFPTRQGAGGYTF.

This clone was detected only once. The gene calls are TRBV6-6 and TRBJ2-3; weak D call: TRBD1 (6 bases). The CDR3 is 15 amino acids. CDR1 MNHNY and CDR2 SVGAGI come from the germline V gene (reference sequence). The germline V and J ends were trimmed by 2 bases and 5 bases, with 14 bases remaining between them. In nucleotides, the CDR3 is TGTGCCAGCAGTTACGGAGCGGCAGGGGAAGATACGCAGTATTTT. It yields the protein CASSYGAAGEDTQYF.

The gene calls are TRBV30 and TRBJ1-3, with D unclear. This CDR3 has 15 residues. V lost 2 bases to trimming and J lost 0 bases, with 11 bases between them. Looked up from germline, CDR1 is GTSNPN and CDR2 is SVGIG (reference sequence). CDR3 residues: CAWSLRERSGNTIYF. For the CDR3, the DNA is TGTGCCTGGAGTCTTCGGGAACGCTCTGGAAACACCATATATTTT.

The V gene is TRBV9, the J gene TRBJ2-5, with 15 bases aligning to TRBD2. Per the germline V gene, CDR1 is SGDLS and CDR2 is YYNGEE. V trimming: 3 bases; J trimming: 0 bases; junction bases outside the gene matches: 3. CDR3 length: 17 amino acids. For the CDR3, the DNA is TGTGCCAGCAGCGCCGGACTAGCGGGGGGGAACCAAGAGACCCAGTACTTC. Translating gives CASSAGLAGGNQETQYF.

V is TRBV30 and J is TRBJ1-5; D gene ambiguous. Germline V gives CDR1 GTSNPN, CDR2 SVGIG (reference sequence). The V end was cut by 7 bases, the J end by 3 bases, with 16 bases between. The CDR3 loop spans 14 amino acids. The CDR3 loop reads CASAEGNFNQPQHF. The DNA for the CDR3 is TGTGCCTCTGCGGAAGGAAATTTCAATCAGCCCCAGCATTTT.

This chain uses TRBV5-6 with TRBJ1-5; D perhaps matches TRBD1 (6 bases). Looked up from germline, CDR1 is SGHDT and CDR2 is YYEEEE. Between the trimmed V and J ends, which lost 0 bases and 2 bases, there was a span of 6 bases. This CDR3 has 14 amino acids. CDR3 protein: CASSLEGGNQPQHF. In nucleotides, the CDR3 is TGTGCCAGCAGCTTGGAGGGGGGCAATCAGCCCCAGCATTTT.

In DNA form, the CDR3 reads TGTGCCAGCAGTGACTCATGGGACAGGGAGTCACCCCTCCACTTT. Amino acid sequence: CASSDSWDRESPLHF. This chain connects TRBV6-4 to TRBJ1-6; 9 bases are shared with TRBD1. With V trimmed by 0 bases and J by 10 bases, 4 bases remained unmatched. The CDR3 sequence is 15 residues long. From germline, CDR1 is MRHNA and CDR2 SNTAGT.

As for this clone: This CDR3 is also generated by other DNA sequences in the sample. The rearrangement links TRBV5-1 to TRBJ2-5, with TRBD1 identical over 8 bases. Germline V CDR1 and CDR2: SGHRS, YFSETQ. There are 14 residues in the CDR3. J lost 5 bases, V lost 1 base, and 4 bases had no gene match. The CDR3 here is CASSLQGAGETQYF. DNA of the CDR3: TGCGCCAGCAGCTTGCAGGGGGCCGGGGAGACCCAGTACTTC.

The J gene is TRBJ1-1, the V gene TRBV27; TRBD1 aligns across 8 bases. Germline V gene sequence: CDR1 MNHEY, CDR2 SMNVEV (reference sequence). The CDR3 extends over 15 amino acids. V shed 6 bases, J shed 6 bases, and the junction held 12 bases outside the gene matches. The CDR3 DNA reads TGTGCCAGCAGCTCAGCAGGGGGCGGGCGGGCTGAAGCTTTCTTT. Protein product: CASSSAGGGRAEAFF.

The chain links TRBV2 to TRBJ2-1, with 8 bases lining up with TRBD2. Trimming removed 7 bases from V and 6 bases from J; junction bases left unmatched: 8. The V gene's germline CDR1 is SNHLY and CDR2 FYNNEI. The CDR3 loop spans 14 amino acids. CDR3 sequence reads: CASKSGRGTNEQFF. As DNA, the CDR3 is TGTGCCAGCAAGTCCGGGAGGGGAACCAATGAGCAGTTCTTC. Full variable domain (remainder filled in from reference TRBV2 and TRBJ2-1): EPEVTQTPSHQVTQMGQEVILRCVPISNHLYFYWYRQILGQKVEFLVSFYNNEISEKSEIFDDQFSVERPDGSNFTLKIRSTKLEDSAMYFCASKSGRGTNEQFFGPGTRLTVL.

The V and J genes are TRBV30 and TRBJ2-7, with TRBD1 identical over 9 bases. V dropped 7 bases and J dropped 7; count of bases not matched to a gene: 14. The CDR3 is 14 amino acids. Germline V CDR1 and CDR2: GTSNPN, SVGIG (reference sequence). DNA of the CDR3: TGTGCCTCCTGGCCCGGGACAGGGAAGTTTGAGCAGTACTTC. Translation: CASWPGTGKFEQYF.